This entry features one T cell receptor beta chain sequence. This specimen comes from a study of blood T cell repertoires in COVID-19. On the study more broadly: Sites in the United States, Italy and Spain provided acute and convalescent COVID-19 samples. In each case, the material was cDNA or gDNA derived from T cells, B-cell-depleted T cells, or PBMCs.

With 3 bases removed from V and 0 bases from J, the gap between germline ends came to 8 bases. CDR3 length: 14 residues. Germline V CDR1 and CDR2: MNHNS, SASEGT. In the source study's methods: Estimation of nucleated cell counts was performed using reference gene primer amplification. Method: immunoSEQ multiplex PCR; TCRdb's copy keeps in-frame clones and lacks some. V and J calls and clone size are those listed in that table; D and trimming were worked out from the DNA. The sample has approximately 200,000 clones; 70% to 90% are singletons. The chain couples TRBV6-1 to TRBJ1-1; D ambiguous. The receptor comes from a man aged 60 to 75 with acute or convalescent COVID-19. Specimen: peripheral blood. CDR3 bases: TGTGCCAGCAGTGAGGTGGGCATGAACACTGAAGCTTTCTTT. Translated, it gives CASSEVGMNTEAFF.